This TCR beta chain was documented in a study of CXCR3-negative and CXCR3-positive naive CD8 T cells. On this clonotype itself: The antigen remains undetermined.

Through 5' RACE with UMI labels, the TRB cDNA libraries were prepared. Reanalyzing the 5' RACE reads, TCRdb keeps one entry per CDR3 protein, without DNA. Here the sample table reports fewer than 10,000 distinct CDR3 sequences. The study, taken as a whole, reports: CXCR3-positive naive cells had TRB CDR3s that were more hydrophobic than CXCR3-negative naive cells had.

This CDR3 is 15 amino acids long. The chain uses TRBV12-3 or TRBV12-4 and TRBJ2-5; TCRdb returns TRBD1, unconfirmable since there is no DNA. Sequencing was done on a sample of naive CXCR3+ CD8+ T cells from blood. Subset reported: CD45RO-CCR7+CD27+CD95- naive CD8+ T cells expressing CXCR3 (TNR3+). The TCR was taken from a human donor in good health. Some clones in this sample may be carry-over from other donors' samples. CDR3 loop: CASSPEGGTQETQYF.